This is a list of T cell receptor beta chains from one sample in a study of monozygotic twins with inflammatory bowel disease. TCRdb processed the 5' RACE reads again and assigns one entry to each CDR3 protein, with no DNA. This repertoire includes about 380,000 distinct CDR3 sequences. Sequencing was carried out using blood. These receptors were taken from a human donor with ulcerative colitis or Crohn's disease, or a healthy co-twin of an affected twin (not recorded which). Both conserved end residues are part of each CDR3.

J gene,V gene,CDR3 protein
TRBJ2-3,TRBV7-2,CASSLEAGGSTDTQYF
TRBJ1-1,TRBV7-3,CASSEPGPGGTEAFF
TRBJ1-4,TRBV5-1,CASSTGQEGEKLFF
TRBJ2-1,TRBV5-1,CASSLPASSYNEQFF
TRBJ2-3,TRBV5-1,CASSFGTSADTQYF
TRBJ1-1,TRBV27,CASSLRNRNTEAFF
TRBJ2-2,TRBV2,CASRGTVNTGELFF
TRBJ2-2,TRBV7-9,CASSLVGGGELFF
TRBJ1-3,TRBV5-1,CASSLSGDTGNTIYF
TRBJ1-1,TRBV6-1,CASRRNTRQPMNTEAFF
TRBJ2-2,TRBV20-1,CSAPWVAGANTGELFF
TRBJ1-5,TRBV21-1,CASSKSRTGFANQPQHF
TRBJ1-2,TRBV20-1,CSAPPSAGLRYYGYTF
TRBJ1-2,TRBV6-5,CASSSTGRYGYTF
TRBJ2-7,TRBV7-2,CASSWPGLAGLGEQYF
TRBJ2-3,TRBV18,CASSPPLRGGDTQYF
TRBJ2-7,TRBV19,CASKTHLRGLAGLYEQYF
TRBJ1-3,TRBV12-3/TRBV12-4,CASSSQTPNTIYF
TRBJ2-1,TRBV6-2/TRBV6-3,CASSWRLGSYNEQFF
TRBJ1-1,TRBV5-1,CASSETSSGAEAFF
TRBJ2-7,TRBV18,CASSPDLGKVYEQYF
TRBJ1-5,TRBV7-2,CASSLASAGNQPQHF
TRBJ1-1,TRBV5-1,CASSLVGGPETAFF
TRBJ2-1,TRBV3-1,CASSQRGTGNNEQFF
TRBJ2-1,TRBV2,CANGLAGILGNEQFF
TRBJ1-4,TRBV19,CASSNQGRGNEKLFF
TRBJ2-7,TRBV7-2,CASKANYEQYF
TRBJ2-5,TRBV5-4,CASSLERDRRGIQYF